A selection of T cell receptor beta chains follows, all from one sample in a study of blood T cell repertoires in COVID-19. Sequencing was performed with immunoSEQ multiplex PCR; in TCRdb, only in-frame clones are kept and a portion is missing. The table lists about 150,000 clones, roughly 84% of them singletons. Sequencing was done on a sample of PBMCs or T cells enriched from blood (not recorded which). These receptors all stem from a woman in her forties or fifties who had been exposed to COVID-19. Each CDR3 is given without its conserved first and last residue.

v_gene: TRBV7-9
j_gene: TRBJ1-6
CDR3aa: ASTTGSSYNSPLH

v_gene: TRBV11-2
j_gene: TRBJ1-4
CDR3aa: ASSLGRFTNEKLF

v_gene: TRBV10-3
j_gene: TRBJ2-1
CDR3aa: AISGPGEGGGNEQF

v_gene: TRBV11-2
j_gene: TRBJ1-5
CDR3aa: ASSLGPPRRAGNQPQH

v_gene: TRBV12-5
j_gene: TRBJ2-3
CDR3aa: ASESVTDTQY

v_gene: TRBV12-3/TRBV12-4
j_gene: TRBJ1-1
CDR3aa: ASGMGLEAF

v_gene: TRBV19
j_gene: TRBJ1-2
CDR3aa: ASGGGGYT

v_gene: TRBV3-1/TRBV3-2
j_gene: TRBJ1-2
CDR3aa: ASSRRGLQTGYT

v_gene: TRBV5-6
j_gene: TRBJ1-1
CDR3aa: ASSLGTRTGGTEAF

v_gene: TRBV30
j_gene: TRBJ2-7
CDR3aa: AWAPTGGRQY

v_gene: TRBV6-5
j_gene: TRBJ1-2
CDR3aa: ASSYHPRMGGYT

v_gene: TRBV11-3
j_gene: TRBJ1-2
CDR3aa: ASSSTGGYGYT

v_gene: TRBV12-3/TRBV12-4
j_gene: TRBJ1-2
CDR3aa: ASSFSGYGYT

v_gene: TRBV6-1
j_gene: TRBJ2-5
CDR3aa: ASSERAGGSKQETQY

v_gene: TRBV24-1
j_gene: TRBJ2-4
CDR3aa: ATSNYRDKAKNIQY

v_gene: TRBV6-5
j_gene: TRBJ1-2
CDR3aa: ASSKGGTYGYT

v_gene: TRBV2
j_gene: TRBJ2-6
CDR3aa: ASSEEAGANVLT

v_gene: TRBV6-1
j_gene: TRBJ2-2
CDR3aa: ASSESGLAGGQKLF

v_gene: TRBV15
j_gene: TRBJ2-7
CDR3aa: ATSSVGGEEQY

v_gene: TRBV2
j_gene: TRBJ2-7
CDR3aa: AFARGGQYEQY

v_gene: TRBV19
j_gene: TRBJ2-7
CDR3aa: ASSIRRPGTSGRAIHEQY

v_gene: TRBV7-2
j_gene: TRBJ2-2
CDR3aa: ASSFQGRNTGELF

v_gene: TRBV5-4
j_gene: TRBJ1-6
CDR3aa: ASSRGQGESPLH

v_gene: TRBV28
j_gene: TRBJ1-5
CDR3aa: ASEQVNQPQH

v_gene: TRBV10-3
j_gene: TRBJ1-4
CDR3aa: ATKKGQLDEKLF

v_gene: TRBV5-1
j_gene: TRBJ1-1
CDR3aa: ASSKAGTGGIGVAF

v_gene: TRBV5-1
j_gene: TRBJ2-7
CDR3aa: ASRLTGTGVQVEQY

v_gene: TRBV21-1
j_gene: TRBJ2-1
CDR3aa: ASSKLQRGDRHEQF

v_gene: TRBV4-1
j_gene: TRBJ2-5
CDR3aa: ASSHLFSRGQETQY

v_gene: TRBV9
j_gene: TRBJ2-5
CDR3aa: ASSVVAGVGETQY

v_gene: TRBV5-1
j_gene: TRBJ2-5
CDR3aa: ASSLDIGTSGGTQY

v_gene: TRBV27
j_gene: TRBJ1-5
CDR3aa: ASSPGQGFGPQH

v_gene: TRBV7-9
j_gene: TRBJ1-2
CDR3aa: ASSQMVGAYGYT

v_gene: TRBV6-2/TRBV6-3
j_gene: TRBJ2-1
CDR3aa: ASSRPGYNEQF

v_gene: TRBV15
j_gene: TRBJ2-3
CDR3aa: ATSSLAGGPTDTQY

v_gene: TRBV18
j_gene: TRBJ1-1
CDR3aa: ASSPFPELNTEAF

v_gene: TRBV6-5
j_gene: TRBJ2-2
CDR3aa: ASSYSGRAGELF

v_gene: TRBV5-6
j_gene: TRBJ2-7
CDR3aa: ASSLVSHEQY

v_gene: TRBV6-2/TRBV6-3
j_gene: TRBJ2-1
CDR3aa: ASSHGWGDEQF

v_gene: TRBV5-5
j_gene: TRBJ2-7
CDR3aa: ASSLVGGNSYEQY

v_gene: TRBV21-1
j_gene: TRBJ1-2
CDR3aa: ASSKVDPEDRPNDYT

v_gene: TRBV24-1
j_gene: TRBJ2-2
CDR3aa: ATSDRTSGGSGELF

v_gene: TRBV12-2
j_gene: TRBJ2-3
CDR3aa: ASRFSLAGGGDLYTQY

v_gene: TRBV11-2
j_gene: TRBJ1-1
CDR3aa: ASGLSYGNTEAF

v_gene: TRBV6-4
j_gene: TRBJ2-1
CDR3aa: ASSALAGGYNEQF

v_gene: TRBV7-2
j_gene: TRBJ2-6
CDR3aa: ASSLAQASGANVLT

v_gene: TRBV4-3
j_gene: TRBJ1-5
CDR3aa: ASSGSGGNQPQH

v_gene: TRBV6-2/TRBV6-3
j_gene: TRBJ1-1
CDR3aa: ASSQANPEAF

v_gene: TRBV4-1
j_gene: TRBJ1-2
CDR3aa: ASSGRAGDGWYGYT

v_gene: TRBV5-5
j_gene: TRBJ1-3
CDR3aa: ASNPTGHSGNTIY

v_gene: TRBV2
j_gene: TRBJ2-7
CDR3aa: ATGEGYEQY

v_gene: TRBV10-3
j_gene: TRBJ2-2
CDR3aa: AITHTGELF

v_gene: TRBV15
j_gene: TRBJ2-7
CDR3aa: ATSSATGQGSYEQY

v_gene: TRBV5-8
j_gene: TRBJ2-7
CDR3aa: ASSIGQGGSYEQY